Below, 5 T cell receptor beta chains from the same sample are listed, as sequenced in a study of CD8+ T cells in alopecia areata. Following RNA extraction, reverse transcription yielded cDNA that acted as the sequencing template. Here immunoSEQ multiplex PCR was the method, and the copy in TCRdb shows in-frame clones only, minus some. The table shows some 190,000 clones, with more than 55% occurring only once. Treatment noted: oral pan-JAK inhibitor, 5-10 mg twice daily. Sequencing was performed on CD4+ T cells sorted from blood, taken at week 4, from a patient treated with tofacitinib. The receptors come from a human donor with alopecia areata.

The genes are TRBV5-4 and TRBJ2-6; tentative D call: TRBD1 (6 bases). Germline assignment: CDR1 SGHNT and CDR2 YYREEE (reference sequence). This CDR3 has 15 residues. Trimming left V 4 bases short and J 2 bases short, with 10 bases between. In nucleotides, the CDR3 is TGTGCCAGCAGCGTACAGGGACCTGGGGCCAACGTCCTGACTTTC. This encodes CASSVQGPGANVLTF. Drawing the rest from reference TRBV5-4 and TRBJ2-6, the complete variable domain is ETGVTQSPTHLIKTRGQQVTLRCSSQSGHNTVSWYQQALGQGPQFIFQYYREEENGRGNFPPRFSGLQFPNYSSELNVNALELDDSALYLCASSVQGPGANVLTFGAGSRLTVL.

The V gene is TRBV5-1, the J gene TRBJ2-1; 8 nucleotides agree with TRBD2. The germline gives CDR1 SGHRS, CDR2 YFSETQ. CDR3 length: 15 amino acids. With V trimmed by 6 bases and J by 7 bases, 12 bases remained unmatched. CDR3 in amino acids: CASTPGAGVSNEQFF. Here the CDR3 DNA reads TGCGCCAGCACCCCGGGAGCGGGAGTATCTAATGAGCAGTTCTTC.

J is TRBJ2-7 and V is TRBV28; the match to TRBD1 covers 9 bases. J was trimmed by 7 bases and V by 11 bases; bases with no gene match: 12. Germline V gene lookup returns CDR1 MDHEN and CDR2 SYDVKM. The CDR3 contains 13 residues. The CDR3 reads CAVPLQGAKEQYF. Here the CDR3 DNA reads TGTGCCGTCCCGTTACAGGGGGCAAAAGAGCAGTACTTC.

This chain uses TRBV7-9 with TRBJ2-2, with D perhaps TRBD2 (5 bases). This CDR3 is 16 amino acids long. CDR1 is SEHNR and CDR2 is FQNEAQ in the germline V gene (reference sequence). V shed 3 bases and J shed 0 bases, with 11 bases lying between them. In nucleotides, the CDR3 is TGTGCCAGCAGCTTTCCAACCGGGGCGAACACCGGGGAGCTGTTTTTT. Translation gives CASSFPTGANTGELFF.

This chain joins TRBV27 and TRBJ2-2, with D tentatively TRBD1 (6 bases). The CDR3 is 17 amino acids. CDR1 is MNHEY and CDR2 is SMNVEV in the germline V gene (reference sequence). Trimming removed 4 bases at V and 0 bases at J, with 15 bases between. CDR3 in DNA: TGTGCCAGCAGTTCCAGGGGTAGAATTGCGAACACCGGGGAGCTGTTTTTT. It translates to CASSSRGRIANTGELFF.